Each of the 20 T cell receptor beta chains below was sequenced from the same sample in a study of response to subunit inactivated influenza vaccine. TCRdb re-called the RT-PCR reads through MiXCR, storing one row per CDR3 protein. Of roughly 760,000 distinct CDR3 sequences listed, 21% are singletons. The starting material was PBMCs from blood, obtained roughly 5 days after vaccination. These receptors all come from a man between 45 and 60 years old who received an inactivated influenza vaccine.

J is TRBJ1-1 and V is TRBV12-3 or TRBV12-4; a possible D gene is TRBD1 (5 bases). Trimming took off 3 bases at V and 6 bases at J, with 11 bases between the two ends. This CDR3 is built from 13 residues. The CDR3 spells CASSFSRVAEAFF. DNA for the CDR3: TGTGCCAGCAGTTTTTCCAGGGTGGCTGAAGCTTTCTTT.

Only a few counts were recorded for this clonotype. V gene TRBV25-1 combines with J gene TRBJ1-2; no clear D gene. V was shortened by 1 base and J by 5 bases, with 17 bases between the two germline ends. The germline V gene has CDR1 MGHDK and CDR2 SYGVNS. The CDR3 has 16 amino acids. In DNA form, the CDR3 reads TGTGCCAGCAGTGAATTTGGTGTGGGCCTGAGGTATGGCTACACCTTC. Its translation is CASSEFGVGLRYGYTF.

The table lists this clonotype with a few counts. V gene TRBV6-1 combines with J gene TRBJ2-7, with D maybe TRBD1 (6 bases). Looked up from germline, CDR1 is MNHNS and CDR2 is SASEGT. V was cut by 5 bases and J by 5 bases, with 16 bases left in between. The CDR3 loop spans 14 amino acids. This CDR3 is CASSPQGSGNEQYF. The CDR3 coding sequence is TGTGCCAGCAGTCCACAGGGCTCGGGGAACGAGCAGTACTTC.

The chain carries TRBV7-9 and TRBJ1-4; no definite D call. The CDR3 is 14 amino acids. Per the germline V gene, CDR1 is SEHNR and CDR2 is FQNEAQ (reference sequence). The V end was cut by 1 base, the J end by 7 bases, with 10 bases between. The chain's CDR3 is CASSLGTGSEKLFF. The CDR3 DNA reads as TGTGCCAGCAGCTTAGGTACGGGTAGTGAAAAACTGTTTTTT.

The chain links TRBV20-1 to TRBJ2-7, with 9 bases fitting TRBD1. CDR1 is DFQATT and CDR2 is SNEGSKA in the germline V gene (reference sequence). V was clipped by 2 bases and J by 1 base; unmatched bases: 15. The CDR3 runs 18 residues. CDR3 nucleotide sequence: TGCAGTGCTAGACAAACTCCGGGACAGGGTATTCCGTCCTACGAGCAGTACTTC. This gives the protein CSARQTPGQGIPSYEQYF.

The chain carries TRBV7-8 and TRBJ2-7; perhaps TRBD1 as D (6 bases). CDR1 and CDR2 (germline): SGHVS, FQNEAQ. V shed 4 bases and J shed 1 base, with 26 bases lying between them. The CDR3 has 19 residues. CDR3 sequence: CASSYRIPNTYQGSYEQYF. The CDR3 nucleotides read TGTGCCAGCAGCTATAGGATCCCGAACACGTATCAGGGGTCCTACGAGCAGTACTTC.

This clonotype was detected a few times. The rearrangement links TRBV5-1 to TRBJ2-5; possibly TRBD1 for D (5 bases). Germline V CDR1 and CDR2: SGHRS, YFSETQ. This CDR3 region has 15 residues. V lost 2 bases and J lost 5, with 16 bases in between. CDR3 protein: CASSFQGIAGETQYF. The CDR3 nucleotides are TGCGCCAGCAGCTTTCAGGGAATCGCTGGGGAGACCCAGTACTTC.

This clonotype was seen a few times. J is TRBJ2-1 and V is TRBV7-9; TRBD2 agrees at 9 bases. The V and J ends lost 6 bases and 3 bases, in that order; junction bases with no gene match: 9. The CDR3 length is 16 residues. The germline gives CDR1 SEHNR, CDR2 FQNEAQ (reference sequence). CDR3 sequence: CASRRNSGGHYNEQFF. In DNA, the CDR3 is TGTGCCAGCAGAAGAAATAGCGGGGGCCACTACAATGAGCAGTTCTTC.

This clonotype has a handful of counts. J is TRBJ2-5 and V is TRBV20-1, with D tentatively TRBD1 or TRBD2 (5 bases each). The length of the CDR3 is 13 residues. The V gene lost 5 bases and the J gene lost 10 bases, with 20 bases spanning the gap. Germline V gene lookup returns CDR1 DFQATT and CDR2 SNEGSKA (reference sequence). The CDR3 DNA reads as TGCAGTGCTGCCGCCGGGATCAGGGTGGACCAGTACTTC. Its translation: CSAAAGIRVDQYF.

The V gene is TRBV5-1, the J gene TRBJ2-7, with a possible D match to TRBD1 (6 bases). V dropped 7 bases and J dropped 2 bases, with 19 bases sitting between them. CDR3 length: 15 residues. Germline V gene data show CDR1 as SGHRS and CDR2 as YFSETQ. DNA for the CDR3: TGCGCCAGCCACCCGACAGGCAGGAGACCCTACGAGCAGTACTTC. Translated: CASHPTGRRPYEQYF. Full variable domain (missing parts from reference TRBV5-1 and TRBJ2-7): KAGVTQTPRYLIKTRGQQVTLSCSPISGHRSVSWYQQTPGQGLQFLFEYFSETQRNKGNFPGRFSGRQFSNSRSEMNVSTLELGDSALYLCASHPTGRRPYEQYFGPGTRLTVT.

The J gene is TRBJ1-5, the V gene TRBV19; unclear D gene. V lost 5 bases and J 3 bases, leaving 14 bases between the germline ends. Germline V lookup: CDR1 LNHDA, CDR2 SQIVND (reference sequence). This CDR3 is 15 amino acids long. This chain's CDR3 is CASSPQSRNNQPQHF. Here the CDR3 DNA reads TGTGCCAGTAGTCCCCAGTCGAGGAACAATCAGCCCCAGCATTTT.

This clonotype was counted between two and nine times. The chain has TRBV5-1 and TRBJ2-7, with unresolved D. Germline V lookup: CDR1 SGHRS, CDR2 YFSETQ. The CDR3 runs 13 residues. V gave up 1 base and J gave up 3 bases, with 8 bases separating them. CDR3 in amino acids: CASSLSSVYEQYF. CDR3 bases: TGCGCCAGCAGCTTGTCCTCTGTCTACGAGCAGTACTTC.

V usage is TRBV3-1 and J usage is TRBJ2-3, with D possibly TRBD1 on 6 matching bases. Germline-derived CDR1 and CDR2 are LGHDT and YNNKEL (reference sequence). The CDR3 has 13 residues. The germline V and J ends were trimmed by 2 bases and 6 bases, with 9 bases remaining between them. CDR3 in DNA: TGTGCCAGCAGCCAAAACAGGGCCGATACGCAGTATTTT. It codes for CASSQNRADTQYF.

The table lists this clonotype with a few counts. The chain couples TRBV10-3 to TRBJ2-3; 7 bases align to TRBD1. The CDR3 covers 12 residues. The junction had 6 bases not matched to a gene; V was cut back by 9 bases and J by 6 bases. In germline, CDR1 is ENHRY, CDR2 SYGVKD. The CDR3 loop reads CAITQTGDTQYF. Written as DNA, the CDR3 is TGTGCCATAACCCAGACAGGGGATACGCAGTATTTT.

In this sample, this clonotype turned up a few times. The CDR3 DNA reads as TGTGCCAGCAGCTTTCGAGGCCCACCCGATACGCAGTATTTT. It is translated as CASSFRGPPDTQYF. V gene TRBV7-6 combines with J gene TRBJ2-3, with D hard to call. The CDR3 is 14 amino acids. Trimming shortened V by 3 bases and J by 6 bases, and 13 bases separated the two germline ends. The germline V gene encodes CDR1 SGHVS and CDR2 FNYEAQ.

This clonotype was recorded many times. This sequence joins TRBV5-1 and TRBJ2-7, with 8 bases that match TRBD1. V lost 5 bases and J lost 7; bases outside the gene matches: 8. Germline assignment: CDR1 SGHRS and CDR2 YFSETQ. The length of the CDR3 is 13 residues. CDR3 loop: CASSGTGGQEQYF. CDR3 nucleotides: TGCGCCAGCAGTGGGACAGGTGGTCAGGAGCAGTACTTC.

This chain joins TRBV28 and TRBJ1-1; maybe TRBD1 (5 bases). CDR1 and CDR2 (germline): MDHEN, SYDVKM. V was trimmed by 5 bases and J by 2 bases, leaving 9 bases between them. The CDR3 loop spans 13 amino acids. The CDR3 DNA is TGTGCCAGCAGTGAGGGGTTTAACACTGAAGCTTTCTTT. Residues: CASSEGFNTEAFF.

The gene calls are TRBV11-2 and TRBJ2-3; a possible D gene is TRBD1 (5 bases). V lost 1 base and J lost 0, with 11 bases in between. The germline CDR1 and CDR2 sequences are SGHAT and FQNNGV. There are 16 residues in the CDR3. The CDR3 DNA reads as TGTGCCAGCAGCTTAGGTTCAGGGTTTAGCACAGATACGCAGTATTTT. This gives the protein CASSLGSGFSTDTQYF.

This clonotype has just a few counts. This chain uses TRBV9 with TRBJ2-3; 7 positions agree with TRBD2. The CDR3 contains 15 residues. Germline values: CDR1 SGDLS, CDR2 YYNGEE. The V and J ends lost 5 bases and 4 bases, in that order; junction bases with no gene match: 10. Written as DNA, the CDR3 is TGTGCCAGCAGTGTGGGGGGGAGTGGAGCAGATACGCAGTATTTT. It codes for CASSVGGSGADTQYF.

The rearrangement uses TRBV6-2 or TRBV6-3 and TRBJ1-1; unclear D gene. The CDR3 runs to 12 residues. With 3 bases removed from V and 4 bases from J, the gap between germline ends came to 6 bases. Germline CDR1 is MNHEY and CDR2 is SVGEGT. The CDR3 is CASSYVSTEAFF. CDR3 nucleotide sequence: TGTGCCAGCAGTTATGTGAGCACTGAAGCTTTCTTT.